This T cell receptor (beta chain) was sequenced in a study of Graves' ophthalmopathy and Graves' hyperthyroidism. CDR3 regions of TCR beta were amplified from RNA transcripts. In the first round, RT-PCR was carried out with HTBI primers, and a multiplex PCR formed the second round. TCRdb processed the multiplex PCR reads anew with MiXCR; each CDR3 protein has one entry. The data contain 650,000 to 900,000 distinct CDR3 sequences, 35% to 50% of them singletons. Between the trimmed V and J ends, which lost 2 bases and 1 base, there was a span of 7 bases. The CDR3 is 13 amino acids. Germline V gene sequence: CDR1 SGHRS, CDR2 YFSETQ. At least ten counts were recorded for this clonotype.

The sequence was obtained from an adult man with Graves' ophthalmopathy. J is TRBJ2-7 and V is TRBV5-1; D tentatively fits TRBD1 or TRBD2 (5 bases each). The sample comprised peripheral blood. The CDR3 region is CASSLWGSYEQYF. As DNA, the CDR3 is TGCGCCAGCAGCTTATGGGGGTCCTACGAGCAGTACTTC.